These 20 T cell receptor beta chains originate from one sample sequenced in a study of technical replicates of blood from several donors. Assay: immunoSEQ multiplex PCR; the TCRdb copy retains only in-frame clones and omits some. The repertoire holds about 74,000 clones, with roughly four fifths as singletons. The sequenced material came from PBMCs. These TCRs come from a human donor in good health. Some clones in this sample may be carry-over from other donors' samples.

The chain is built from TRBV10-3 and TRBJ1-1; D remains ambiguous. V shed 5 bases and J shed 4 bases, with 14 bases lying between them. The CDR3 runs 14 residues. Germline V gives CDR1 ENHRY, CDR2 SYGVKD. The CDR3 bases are TGTGCCATCAGTACTCCCGGGAGGCTCACTGAAGCTTTCTTT. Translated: CAISTPGRLTEAFF.

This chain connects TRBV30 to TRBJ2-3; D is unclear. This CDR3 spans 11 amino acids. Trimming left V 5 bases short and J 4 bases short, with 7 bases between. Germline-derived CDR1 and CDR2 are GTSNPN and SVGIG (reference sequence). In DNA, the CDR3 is TGTGCCTGGGGAGCCGCAGATACGCAGTATTTT. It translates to CAWGAADTQYF.

The CDR3 is CASSADSRLGTEAFF. CDR3 DNA sequence: TGTGCCAGCAGTGCGGATTCGCGGCTGGGCACTGAAGCTTTCTTT. The chain has TRBV6-6 and TRBJ1-1; the D is unclear. V lost 5 bases, J lost 4 bases, and 17 bases lay in between. This CDR3 contains 15 residues. Germline V gene lookup returns CDR1 MNHNY and CDR2 SVGAGI (reference sequence).

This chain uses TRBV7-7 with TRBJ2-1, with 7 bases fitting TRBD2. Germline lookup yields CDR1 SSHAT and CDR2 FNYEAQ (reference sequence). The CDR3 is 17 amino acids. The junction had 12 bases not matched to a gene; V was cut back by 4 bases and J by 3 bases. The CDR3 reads CASSSRPCGGYYNEQFF. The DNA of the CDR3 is TGTGCCAGCAGCTCTCGCCCGTGCGGGGGATACTACAATGAGCAGTTCTTC. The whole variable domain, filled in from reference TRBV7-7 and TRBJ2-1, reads GAGVSQSPRYKVTKRGQDVTLRCDPISSHATLYWYQQALGQGPEFLTYFNYEAQPDKSGLPSDRFSAERPEGSISTLTIQRTEQRDSAMYRCASSSRPCGGYYNEQFFGPGTRLTVL.

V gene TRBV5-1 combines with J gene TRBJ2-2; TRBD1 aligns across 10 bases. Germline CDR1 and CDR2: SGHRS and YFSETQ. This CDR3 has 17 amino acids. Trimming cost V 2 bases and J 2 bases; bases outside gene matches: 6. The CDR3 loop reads CASSLKRTGGNTGELFF. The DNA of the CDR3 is TGCGCCAGCAGCTTAAAAAGGACAGGGGGAAACACCGGGGAGCTGTTTTTT.

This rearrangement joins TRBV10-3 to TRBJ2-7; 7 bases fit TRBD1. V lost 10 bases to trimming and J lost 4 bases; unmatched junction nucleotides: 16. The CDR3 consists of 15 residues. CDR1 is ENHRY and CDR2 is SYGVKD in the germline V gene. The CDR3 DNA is TGTGCCACCCAGGAGGCGTCCAGGGGGAATTACGAGCAGTACTTC. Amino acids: CATQEASRGNYEQYF.

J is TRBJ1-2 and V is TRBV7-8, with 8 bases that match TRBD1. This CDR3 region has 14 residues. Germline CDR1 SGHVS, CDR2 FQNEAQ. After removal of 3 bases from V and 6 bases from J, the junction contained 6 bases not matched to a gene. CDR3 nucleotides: TGTGCCAGCAGCTTGGGACAGGCGCTCAATGGCTACACCTTC. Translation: CASSLGQALNGYTF.

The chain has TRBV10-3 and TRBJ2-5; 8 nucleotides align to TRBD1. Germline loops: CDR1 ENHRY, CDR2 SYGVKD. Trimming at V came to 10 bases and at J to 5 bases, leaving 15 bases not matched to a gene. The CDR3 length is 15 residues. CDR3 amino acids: CATDWTGTGPETQYF. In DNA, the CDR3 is TGTGCCACCGATTGGACAGGGACGGGCCCGGAGACCCAGTACTTC.

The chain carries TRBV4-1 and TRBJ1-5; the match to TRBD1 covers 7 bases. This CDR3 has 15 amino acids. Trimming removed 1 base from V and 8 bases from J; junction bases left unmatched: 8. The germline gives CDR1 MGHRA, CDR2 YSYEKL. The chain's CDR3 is CASSQAAGGMKPQHF. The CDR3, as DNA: TGCGCCAGCAGCCAAGCGGCAGGGGGAATGAAGCCCCAGCATTTT.

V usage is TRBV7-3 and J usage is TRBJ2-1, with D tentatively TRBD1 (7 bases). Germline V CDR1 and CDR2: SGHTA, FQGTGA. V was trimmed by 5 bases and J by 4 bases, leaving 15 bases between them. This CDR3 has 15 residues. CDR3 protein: CASSADGGQYNEQFF. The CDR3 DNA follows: TGTGCCAGCAGCGCGGACGGGGGACAGTACAATGAGCAGTTCTTC.

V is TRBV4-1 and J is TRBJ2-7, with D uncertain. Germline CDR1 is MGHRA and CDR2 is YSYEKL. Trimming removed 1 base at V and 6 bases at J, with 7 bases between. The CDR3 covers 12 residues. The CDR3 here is CASSQVSTEQYF. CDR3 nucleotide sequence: TGCGCCAGCAGCCAAGTTAGCACCGAGCAGTACTTC.

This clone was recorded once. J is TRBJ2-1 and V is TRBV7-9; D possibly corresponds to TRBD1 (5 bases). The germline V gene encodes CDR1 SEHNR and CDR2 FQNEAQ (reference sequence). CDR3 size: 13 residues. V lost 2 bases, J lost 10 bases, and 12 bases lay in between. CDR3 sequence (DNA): TGTGCCAGCAGCTTAAGGATCACAGGCGAGCAGTTCTTC. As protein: CASSLRITGEQFF.

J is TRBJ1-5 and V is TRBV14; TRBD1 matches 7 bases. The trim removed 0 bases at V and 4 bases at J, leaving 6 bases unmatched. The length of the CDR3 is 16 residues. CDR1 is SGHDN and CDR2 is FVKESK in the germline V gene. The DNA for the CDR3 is TGTGCCAGCAGCCAAGATGTTGGGACAGTTAATCAGCCCCAGCATTTT. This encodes CASSQDVGTVNQPQHF. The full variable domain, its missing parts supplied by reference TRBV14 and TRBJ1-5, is EAGVTQFPSHSVIEKGQTVTLRCDPISGHDNLYWYRRVMGKEIKFLLHFVKESKQDESGMPNNRFLAERTGGTYSTLKVQPAELEDSGVYFCASSQDVGTVNQPQHFGDGTRLSIL.

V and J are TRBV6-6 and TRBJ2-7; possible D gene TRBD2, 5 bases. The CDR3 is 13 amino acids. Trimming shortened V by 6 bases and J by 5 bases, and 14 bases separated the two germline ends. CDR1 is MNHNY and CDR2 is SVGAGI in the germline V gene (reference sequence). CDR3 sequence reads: CASSPGGSHEQYF. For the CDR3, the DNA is TGTGCCAGCAGCCCAGGCGGGTCCCACGAGCAGTACTTC.

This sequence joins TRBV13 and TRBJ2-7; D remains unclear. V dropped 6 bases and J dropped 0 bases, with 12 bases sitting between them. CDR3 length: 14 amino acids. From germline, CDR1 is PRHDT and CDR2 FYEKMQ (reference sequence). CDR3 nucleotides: TGTGCCAGCAGTCGGCAGGCGAGCTCCTACGAGCAGTACTTC. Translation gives CASSRQASSYEQYF.

CDR3 DNA sequence: TGCAGCGTTGAAGCAGGGTCTGGTCAGCCCCAGCATTTT. Translation gives CSVEAGSGQPQHF. V and J are TRBV29-1 and TRBJ1-5; tentatively, D is TRBD1 (5 bases). Per the germline V gene, CDR1 is SQVTM and CDR2 is ANQGSEA. There are 13 residues in the CDR3. Between the trimmed V and J ends, which lost 1 base and 6 bases, there was a span of 10 bases.

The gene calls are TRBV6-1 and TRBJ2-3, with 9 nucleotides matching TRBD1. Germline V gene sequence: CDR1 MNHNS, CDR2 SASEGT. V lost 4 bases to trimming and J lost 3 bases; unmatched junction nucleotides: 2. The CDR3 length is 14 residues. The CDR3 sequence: CASSGTGETDTQYF. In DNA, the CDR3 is TGTGCCAGCAGTGGGACAGGGGAAACAGATACGCAGTATTTT.

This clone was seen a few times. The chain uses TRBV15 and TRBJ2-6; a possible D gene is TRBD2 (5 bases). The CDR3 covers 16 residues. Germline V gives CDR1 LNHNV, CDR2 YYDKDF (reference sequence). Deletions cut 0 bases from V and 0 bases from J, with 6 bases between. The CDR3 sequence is CATSRDGSSGANVLTF. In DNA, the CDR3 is TGTGCCACCAGCAGAGATGGGAGCTCTGGGGCCAACGTCCTGACTTTC.

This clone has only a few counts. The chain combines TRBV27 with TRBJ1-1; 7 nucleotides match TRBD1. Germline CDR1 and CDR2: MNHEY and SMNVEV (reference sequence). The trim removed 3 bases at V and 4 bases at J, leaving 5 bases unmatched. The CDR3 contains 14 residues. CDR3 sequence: CASSFKQGVTEAFF. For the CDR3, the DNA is TGTGCCAGCAGTTTTAAGCAGGGGGTCACTGAAGCTTTCTTT.

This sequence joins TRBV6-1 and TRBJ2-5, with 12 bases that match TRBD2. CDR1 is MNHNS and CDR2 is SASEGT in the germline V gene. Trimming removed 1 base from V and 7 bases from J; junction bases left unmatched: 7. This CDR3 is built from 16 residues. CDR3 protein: CASSEDPSGGAGTQYF. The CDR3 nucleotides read TGTGCCAGCAGTGAAGATCCTAGCGGGGGGGCCGGGACCCAGTACTTC.